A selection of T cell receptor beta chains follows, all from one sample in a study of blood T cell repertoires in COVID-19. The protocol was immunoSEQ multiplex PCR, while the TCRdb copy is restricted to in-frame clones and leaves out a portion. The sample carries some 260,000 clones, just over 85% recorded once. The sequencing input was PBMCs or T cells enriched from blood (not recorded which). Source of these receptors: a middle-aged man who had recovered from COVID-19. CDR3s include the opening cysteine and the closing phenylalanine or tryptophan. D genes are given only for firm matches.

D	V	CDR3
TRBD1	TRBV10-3	CAISGSGTVIPYNEQFF
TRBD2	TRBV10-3	CAITPGLAGEVSRDTQYF
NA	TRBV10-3	CAIRTPAGDEAFF
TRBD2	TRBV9	CASSLRDSGGYEQYF
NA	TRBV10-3	CAIGDMDNEKLFF
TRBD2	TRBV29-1	CSAAGGEHVYSYNEQFF
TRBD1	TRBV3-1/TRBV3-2	CASSETGTYGYTF
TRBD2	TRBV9	CASSVHKRGADTGELFF
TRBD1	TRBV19	CASSPGTASYEQYF
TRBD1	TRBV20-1	CSAAGGSGQYF
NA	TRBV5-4	CASSLGQGFNSPLHF
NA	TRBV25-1	CASSGRRGYNEQFF
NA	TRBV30	CAWFRGFGELFF
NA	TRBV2	CASSEASGGADTQYF
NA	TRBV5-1	CASSLGTGFYEQYF
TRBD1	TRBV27	CASNPFPPKQGARPGAYF
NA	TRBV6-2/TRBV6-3	CASSRRVLMVNTEAFF
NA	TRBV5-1	CASSLEGGPDEQFF
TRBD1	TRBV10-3	CAISEGKDRGLAFF
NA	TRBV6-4	CASSEYGRNTEAFF
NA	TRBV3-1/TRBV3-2	CASSRILGGYEQYF
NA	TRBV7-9	CASSLSTDTQYF
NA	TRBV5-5	CASSLRTAPQPQHF
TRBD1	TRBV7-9	CASSSPGQVIAKNIQYF
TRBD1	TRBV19	CASNQGAYTEAFF
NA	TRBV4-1	CASSQVGGGTQYF
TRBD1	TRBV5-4	CASSIDRGREFF
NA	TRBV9	CASSPVGTTGDEKLFF
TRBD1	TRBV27	CASSSWTGLEQYF
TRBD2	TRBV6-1	CASSERRLAGANEQFF
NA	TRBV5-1	CASSAYRLEVETQYF
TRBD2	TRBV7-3	CASSPGLAGGLTDTQYF
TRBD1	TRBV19	CASRTRDRPPQAGNTIYF
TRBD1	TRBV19	CASSPRDRGTEAFF
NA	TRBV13	CASSLGTGGLHQYF
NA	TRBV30	CAWSAGGEQYF
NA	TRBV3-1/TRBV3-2	CASSQGGGYGYTF
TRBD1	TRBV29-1	CSVEPTGGQTEAFF
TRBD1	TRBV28	CASRQNRGRTGELFF
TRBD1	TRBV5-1	CASSLQAGGHEQYF
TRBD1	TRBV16	CASSHSQGDTEAFF